Each of the 25 T cell receptor beta chains below was sequenced from the same sample in a study of T cell clonality in common variable immunodeficiency. Using immunoSEQ multiplex PCR, the repertoire was profiled, and TCRdb retains in-frame clones only, with some absent. Sampling found tens of thousands of clones, none seen once. The sample consisted of peripheral blood mononuclear cells. Receptors were obtained from a person aged 18-70 years in good health.

This clone was found many times. The observed sequence ends 3 residues before the CDR3 terminus, with the missing tail filled in from the germline J gene. The chain combines TRBV7-2 with TRBJ2-7, with 7 bases identical to TRBD2. In germline, CDR1 is SGHTA, CDR2 FQGNSA. V trimming: 6 bases; J trimming: 0 bases; junction bases outside the gene matches: 5. The CDR3 spans 14 residues. CDR3 DNA, as far as it was read: TGTGCCAGCAGTCGGACTAGTTTCTCCTACGAG. This translates into CASSRTSFSYE. The whole CDR3 sequence reads CASSRTSFSYEQYF.

In this sample, this clone turned up many times. The CDR3 end lies 3 residues beyond the end of the read and is filled in from the germline J gene. The chain recombines TRBV5-1 with TRBJ2-3, with 7 nucleotides matching TRBD2. CDR1 SGHRS and CDR2 YFSETQ come from the germline V gene. With V trimmed by 0 bases and J by 0 bases, 7 bases remained unmatched. The CDR3 sequence is 17 residues long. The CDR3: CASSLAISGASTDTQYF. The CDR3 bases that were read are TGCGCCAGCAGCTTGGCCATAAGCGGGGCTAGCACAGATACG.

The table lists this clone with many counts. The read finishes 3 residues shy of the CDR3 end, and the germline J gene is used to complete it. The genes are TRBV5-1 and TRBJ1-1, with D possibly TRBD1 on 6 matching bases. Germline-derived CDR1 and CDR2 are SGHRS and YFSETQ. The V and J ends lost 0 bases and 6 bases respectively, with 12 bases between them. The CDR3 contains 14 residues. The CDR3 loop is CASSLEQGRAEAFF. The sequenced CDR3 bases are TGCGCCAGCAGCTTGGAGCAGGGGAGAGCTGAA.

A remark on this clone: The read terminates 3 residues ahead of where the CDR3 ends, so the germline J gene completes it. The gene calls are TRBV11-1 and TRBJ1-6, with 8 bases matching TRBD1. The CDR3 consists of 14 residues. In germline, CDR1 is SGHAT, CDR2 FQDESV (reference sequence). The trim removed 4 bases at V and 7 bases at J, leaving 3 bases unmatched. CDR3 DNA, as far as it was read: TGTGCCAGCAGCTACCGGACAGGGAATTCACCC. Translated: CASSYRTGNSP. The CDR3, in full, reads CASSYRTGNSPLHF. Together with reference TRBV11-1 and TRBJ1-6, the CDR3 gives the full variable domain: EAEVAQSPRYKITEKSQAVAFWCDPISGHATLYWYRQILGQGPELLVQFQDESVVDDSQLPKDRFSAERLKGVDSTLKIQPAELGDSAMYLCASSYRTGNSPLHFGNGTRLTVT.

This clone was detected only a few times. The sequenced fragment ends 3 residues before the CDR3 boundary, so the rest is inferred from the germline J gene. The V gene is TRBV11-2, the J gene TRBJ2-7, with 8 nucleotides matching TRBD1. CDR3 length: 15 residues. The germline CDR1 and CDR2 sequences are SGHAT and FQNNGV. V trimming: 0 bases; J trimming: 3 bases; junction bases outside the gene matches: 4. This chain's CDR3 is CASSLDGTGDYEQYF. The DNA read from the CDR3 is TGTGCCAGCAGCTTAGACGGGACAGGCGACTACGAG. Together with reference TRBV11-2 and TRBJ2-7, the CDR3 gives the full variable domain: EAGVAQSPRYKIIEKRQSVAFWCNPISGHATLYWYQQILGQGPKLLIQFQNNGVVDDSQLPKDRFSAERLKGVDSTLKIQPAKLEDSAVYLCASSLDGTGDYEQYFGPGTRLTVT.

This clone was seen at least ten times. The CDR3 end is not reached by the read, which stops 3 residues before it; the germline J gene fills it in. The J gene is TRBJ2-7, the V gene TRBV5-4, with 8 bases that match TRBD2. With V trimmed by 3 bases and J by 3 bases, 5 bases remained unmatched. This CDR3 has 14 amino acids. The V gene's germline CDR1 is SGHNT and CDR2 YYREEE (reference sequence). The part of the CDR3 DNA that was read is TGTGCCAGCAGCTGGCGCAGCGGGAGCTACGAG. This gives the protein CASSWRSGSYE. The full CDR3 protein is CASSWRSGSYEQYF.

In this sample, this clone turned up many times. Read data end 3 residues before the CDR3 end; the end is taken from the germline J gene. The same CDR3 can be traced to other DNA sequences in this sample. The chain links TRBV2 to TRBJ2-1; a weak D match, TRBD2 (5 bases). The CDR3 loop spans 13 amino acids. V dropped 4 bases and J dropped 8 bases, with 12 bases sitting between them. Germline assignment: CDR1 SNHLY and CDR2 FYNNEI. The CDR3 loop reads CASSAVRRDEQFF. Incomplete CDR3 DNA: TGTGCCAGCAGTGCGGTTAGGCGGGATGAG. The full variable domain, completed using reference TRBV2 and TRBJ2-1, is EPEVTQTPSHQVTQMGQEVILRCVPISNHLYFYWYRQILGQKVEFLVSFYNNEISEKSEIFDDQFSVERPDGSNFTLKIRSTKLEDSAMYFCASSAVRRDEQFFGPGTRLTVL.

There are many counts of this clone. Sequencing ends 3 residues short of the CDR3 end; the germline J gene provides the rest. The chain employs TRBV5-1 and TRBJ1-1; weak D call: TRBD1 (5 bases). V lost 7 bases to trimming and J lost 3 bases, with 16 bases between them. The V gene's germline CDR1 is SGHRS and CDR2 YFSETQ. The CDR3 has 14 residues. The covered CDR3 bases are TGCGCCAGCCGACCTTCACGGGGGGACACTGAA. Protein: CASRPSRGDTE. The whole CDR3 protein reads CASRPSRGDTEAFF.

This clone was observed at least ten times. Read data end 3 residues before the CDR3 end; the end is taken from the germline J gene. The chain combines TRBV5-4 with TRBJ1-1, with D maybe TRBD1 (5 bases). This CDR3 has 14 amino acids. V lost 2 bases and J 2 bases, leaving 10 bases between the germline ends. Germline V gene lookup returns CDR1 SGHNT and CDR2 YYREEE (reference sequence). The DNA read from the CDR3 is TGTGCCAGCAGCTTTCGACAGAGAAACACTGAA. As protein: CASSFRQRNTE. The CDR3 as a whole reads CASSFRQRNTEAFF. Based on the CDR3 plus reference TRBV5-4 and TRBJ1-1, the full variable domain is ETGVTQSPTHLIKTRGQQVTLRCSSQSGHNTVSWYQQALGQGPQFIFQYYREEENGRGNFPPRFSGLQFPNYSSELNVNALELDDSALYLCASSFRQRNTEAFFGQGTRLTVV.

This clone was seen only a few times. The read halts 3 residues ahead of the CDR3 end, with the missing end drawn from the germline J gene. This chain connects TRBV11-1 to TRBJ2-3; D might be TRBD2 (5 bases). V was cut by 3 bases and J by 3 bases, with 7 bases left in between. Germline CDR1 is SGHAT and CDR2 is FQDESV (reference sequence). CDR3 length equals 13 residues. CDR3 amino acids: CASSLPGTDTQYF. CDR3 DNA, as far as it was read: TGTGCCAGCAGCTTGCCGGGGACAGATACG. The full variable domain, in which reference TRBV11-1 and TRBJ2-3 provide the parts outside the CDR3, is EAEVAQSPRYKITEKSQAVAFWCDPISGHATLYWYRQILGQGPELLVQFQDESVVDDSQLPKDRFSAERLKGVDSTLKIQPAELGDSAMYLCASSLPGTDTQYFGPGTRLTVL.

This clone has only a few counts. From the germline J gene comes the end of the CDR3, since the read stops 3 residues before it. The chain joins TRBV7-8 to TRBJ1-1; D is unclear. The V gene's germline CDR1 is SGHVS and CDR2 FQNEAQ. The CDR3 totals 13 residues. V was pared by 8 bases and J by 4 bases, with 14 bases between. The CDR3 spells CASLRGLGTEAFF. CDR3 DNA, as far as it was read: TGTGCCAGCCTCCGGGGTCTCGGCACTGAA.

In its sample, this clone was seen many times. The read gets to within 3 residues of the CDR3 end, and the germline J gene fills in the rest. V usage is TRBV7-8 and J usage is TRBJ2-7, with D unresolved. The germline V gene has CDR1 SGHVS and CDR2 FQNEAQ. Trimming removed 1 base at V and 2 bases at J, with 9 bases between. This CDR3 spans 14 amino acids. The CDR3 sequence is CASSLGLLAYEQYF. The sequenced CDR3 bases are TGTGCCAGCAGCTTAGGACTCCTAGCCTACGAG.

In this sample, this clone turned up many times. Coverage ceases 3 residues before the CDR3 finishes, and the germline J gene fills in the end. The rearrangement uses TRBV19 and TRBJ2-1, with D hard to call. V was cut by 4 bases and J by 0 bases, with 4 bases left in between. CDR1 is LNHDA, CDR2 SQIVND, per germline (reference sequence). The CDR3 runs 13 residues. CDR3 DNA (partial): TGTGCCAGTAGTAAGGTCTCCTACAATGAG. Protein sequence: CASSKVSYNE. The entire CDR3 reads CASSKVSYNEQFF.

The table lists this clone with many counts. The observed sequence ends 3 residues before the CDR3 terminus, with the missing tail filled in from the germline J gene. V is TRBV6-2 or TRBV6-3 and J is TRBJ2-1; TRBD1 might be the D (6 bases). Germline V CDR1 and CDR2: MNHEY, SVGEGT. The CDR3 is 16 amino acids. Trimming took 7 bases from V and 6 from J, leaving 22 bases between them. The CDR3 DNA, read in part, is TGTGCCAGCACGCTACTTCGCACCAAACAGGGCAATGAG. The encoded protein is CASTLLRTKQGNE. The complete CDR3 reads CASTLLRTKQGNEQFF.

The table lists this clone with many counts. The covered CDR3 bases are TGTGCCAGCAGTGGTACAGAGATATTCACTGAA. This codes for CASSGTEIFTE. The whole CDR3 region reads CASSGTEIFTEAFF. The chain couples TRBV6-1 to TRBJ1-1; D remains unclear. The CDR3 end is not reached by the read, which stops 3 residues before it; the germline J gene fills it in. V gave up 4 bases and J gave up 4 bases, with 13 bases separating them. Germline V gene sequence: CDR1 MNHNS, CDR2 SASEGT. The CDR3 runs to 14 residues.

This clone was seen repeatedly, ten times or more. The sequence runs out 3 residues before the end of the CDR3; the remainder is reconstructed from the germline J gene. The V gene is TRBV12-3 or TRBV12-4, the J gene TRBJ2-3; 8 bases are shared with TRBD1. This CDR3 has 17 amino acids. The V and J ends lost 3 bases and 2 bases, in that order; junction bases with no gene match: 10. This CDR3 is CASSFYGTGIHTDTQYF. Incomplete CDR3 DNA: TGTGCCAGCAGTTTCTACGGGACAGGAATTCACACAGATACG.

Many counts were recorded for this clone. The CDR3 is cut off 3 residues early in the read; its end comes from the germline J gene. The V gene is TRBV19, the J gene TRBJ2-7; D is possibly TRBD2 (6 bases). The CDR3 runs 15 residues. CDR1 LNHDA and CDR2 SQIVND come from the germline V gene (reference sequence). Trimming took off 10 bases at V and 2 bases at J, with 21 bases between the two ends. The CDR3 bases that were read are TGTGCCACCTCGGGCGGGGACCGCCCTACCTACGAG. Translation gives CATSGGDRPTYE. The CDR3 in full is CATSGGDRPTYEQYF.

This clone came up many times. The read terminates 3 residues ahead of where the CDR3 ends, so the germline J gene completes it. The chain employs TRBV7-2 and TRBJ1-2, with D perhaps matching TRBD1 (5 bases). Deletions cut 6 bases from V and 2 bases from J, with 16 bases between. CDR1 and CDR2 from the germline V gene are SGHTA and FQGNSA. This CDR3 has 15 amino acids. This CDR3 reads CASRSRASGNYGYTF. Incomplete CDR3 DNA: TGTGCCAGCAGATCTCGGGCCTCAGGGAACTATGGC.

This clone showed up many times. Read sequence stops 3 residues before the CDR3 end, and the germline J gene provides the missing end. The V call is TRBV7-9, the J call TRBJ2-5; 8 bases line up with TRBD1. V shed 4 bases, J shed 6 bases, and the junction held 7 bases outside the gene matches. Germline CDR1 is SEHNR and CDR2 is FQNEAQ (reference sequence). The CDR3 length is 14 residues. Incomplete CDR3 DNA: TGTGCCAGCAGCTCAGGACAGGGTACGAAGACC. Translated, it gives CASSSGQGTKT. The whole CDR3 is CASSSGQGTKTQYF. The full variable domain, rest sourced from reference TRBV7-9 and TRBJ2-5, is DTGVSQNPRHKITKRGQNVTFRCDPISEHNRLYWYRQTLGQGPEFLTYFQNEAQLEKSRLLSDRFSAERPKGSFSTLEIQRTEQGDSAMYLCASSSGQGTKTQYFGPGTRLLVL.

This clone was counted many times. The CDR3 end falls 3 residues outside the read, so it is completed with the germline J gene. V and J are TRBV29-1 and TRBJ2-2; 8 positions agree with TRBD1. The germline V gene encodes CDR1 SQVTM and CDR2 ANQGSEA. V trimming: 1 base; J trimming: 4 bases; junction bases outside the gene matches: 8. The CDR3 covers 16 residues. CDR3 amino acids: CSVEGAGGRVTGELFF. The CDR3 bases that were read are TGCAGCGTTGAAGGGGCAGGGGGCCGAGTCACCGGGGAG.

This clone was found many times. The read ends 3 residues early relative to the CDR3; the germline J gene fills the gap. This chain links TRBV5-4 with TRBJ2-5, with 8 bases matching TRBD2. After removal of 10 bases from V and 4 bases from J, the junction contained 9 bases not matched to a gene. The CDR3 totals 13 residues. CDR1 is SGHNT and CDR2 is YYREEE in the germline V gene (reference sequence). CDR3 protein: CAGGAGVRETQYF. The CDR3 DNA, read in part, is TGTGCCGGGGGAGCGGGAGTACGAGAGACC.

This clone was picked up many times. The read ends 3 residues before the CDR3 terminus; that terminus is restored from the germline J gene. This sequence joins TRBV12-3 or TRBV12-4 and TRBJ1-4; 11 nucleotides align to TRBD1. This CDR3 spans 17 amino acids. V shed 3 bases and J 7 bases; nucleotides not matched to a gene: 10. Here the CDR3 reads CASSFGDRGDLGEKLFF. The sequenced part of the CDR3 DNA is TGTGCCAGCAGTTTCGGGGACAGGGGGGATCTAGGTGAAAAA.

As concerns this clone: A much bigger clone sits one base away, suggesting this may be a read error. CDR3 sequence reads: CASRDFGQAQYF. The sequenced part of the CDR3 DNA is TGTGCCAGCAGGGACTTCGGACAGGCG. The chain combines TRBV6-4 with TRBJ2-3, with 7 bases fitting TRBD1. The read is 3 residues too short to cover the CDR3 end, so that end is filled in from the germline J gene. The CDR3 is 12 residues long. In germline, CDR1 is MRHNA, CDR2 SNTAGT.

This clone was found many times. The read gets to within 3 residues of the CDR3 end, and the germline J gene fills in the rest. V is TRBV10-3 and J is TRBJ2-6; possibly TRBD1 or TRBD2 for D (5 bases each). V was cut by 6 bases and J by 4 bases, with 22 bases left in between. CDR3 length equals 18 residues. The germline CDR1 and CDR2 sequences are ENHRY and SYGVKD. The CDR3 reads CAISLGLRGAGGANVLTF. CDR3 DNA (partial): TGTGCCATCAGCCTTGGTTTGAGGGGCGCAGGGGGGGCCAACGTC.

This clone was recorded at least ten times. The junction differs from germline at one of its ends, possibly a read error. Sequencing ends 3 residues short of the CDR3 end; the germline J gene provides the rest. The chain recombines TRBV4-2 with TRBJ2-2; TRBD1 agrees at 9 bases. Per germline, CDR1 LGHNA and CDR2 YNFKEQ. CDR3 length: 15 residues. The CDR3 sequence: CASSQVFGQGLELFF. The covered CDR3 bases are TGCGCCAGCAGCCAAGTATTCGGACAGGGGTTAGAG.